The 15 T cell receptor beta chains presented below share a single source sample, sequenced in a study of T-cell reconstitution after alpha-beta-depleted transplantation in children. Preparation of the TCRbeta library used unique molecular identifiers. TCRdb processed the PCR reads anew with MiXCR; each CDR3 protein has one entry. The sample has 600,000 or so distinct CDR3 sequences, more than 20% seen once. The sequences come from PBMCs, mostly from graft donor cells, collected 360 days after TCRalphabeta/CD19-depleted stem cell transplant. The receptors come from a boy in the first two years of life who had a stem cell transplant for acute myeloid leukemia, so the T cells may come from the graft donor.

This clonotype was seen more than once but under ten times. This chain links TRBV7-9 with TRBJ2-7; no reliable D call. V lost 3 bases to trimming and J lost 7 bases, with 16 bases between them. Germline assignment: CDR1 SEHNR and CDR2 FQNEAQ (reference sequence). This CDR3 contains 14 residues. The CDR3 DNA is TGTGCCAGCAGCTTGTCGACCCTTGCGCGGGAGCAGTACTTC. Translating gives CASSLSTLAREQYF.

This clonotype was recorded once. The chain couples TRBV9 to TRBJ2-2, with 7 bases fitting TRBD1. This CDR3 contains 16 residues. J lost 3 bases, V lost 4 bases, and 9 bases had no gene match. Looked up from germline, CDR1 is SGDLS and CDR2 is YYNGEE. CDR3 protein: CASSHPRDRYTGELFF. As DNA, the CDR3 is TGTGCCAGCAGCCACCCCCGGGACAGATACACCGGGGAGCTGTTTTTT.

This clonotype was found a few times. V gene TRBV7-2 combines with J gene TRBJ2-7, with a tentative D call TRBD2 (5 bases). Looked up from germline, CDR1 is SGHTA and CDR2 is FQGNSA. The V end lost 0 bases, the J end lost 0 bases, and 6 bases lay between the germline ends. The CDR3 is 14 residues long. As DNA, the CDR3 is TGTGCCAGCAGCTTAGCTCGGGACTCCTACGAGCAGTACTTC. Encoded protein: CASSLARDSYEQYF.

This clonotype showed up just a few times. This chain links TRBV20-1 with TRBJ1-1; a weak D match, TRBD1 (5 bases). CDR3 length equals 14 residues. Between the trimmed V and J ends, which lost 0 bases and 3 bases, there was a span of 11 bases. The germline V gene encodes CDR1 DFQATT and CDR2 SNEGSKA (reference sequence). CDR3 in amino acids: CSARDGGEDTEAFF. DNA of the CDR3: TGCAGTGCTAGAGATGGGGGGGAGGACACTGAAGCTTTCTTT.

The chain carries TRBV5-1 and TRBJ1-1; 9 positions match TRBD1. The ends lost 4 bases at V and 4 bases at J; junction bases unmatched: 14. Germline CDR1 SGHRS, CDR2 YFSETQ. The length of the CDR3 is 17 residues. In DNA, the CDR3 is TGCGCCAGCAGCAAGAGGACAGGGGAGGCGGGGGGCACTGAAGCTTTCTTT. Translation gives CASSKRTGEAGGTEAFF.

This clonotype has ten or more counts. This chain uses TRBV7-9 with TRBJ2-5; either TRBD1 or TRBD2 may fit D (5 bases each). This CDR3 comprises 16 residues. Germline CDR1 reads SEHNR; CDR2 reads FQNEAQ (reference sequence). Trimming removed 4 bases at V and 5 bases at J, with 20 bases between. The DNA for the CDR3 is TGTGCCAGCAGCTCTCTCAGACAGTCCCGGAGGGAGACCCAGTACTTC. It specifies CASSSLRQSRRETQYF.

This clonotype was detected a few times. CDR3 in amino acids: CSARESGQKNTEAFF. The CDR3 DNA follows: TGCAGTGCTAGAGAATCCGGACAGAAGAACACTGAAGCTTTCTTT. This chain joins TRBV20-1 and TRBJ1-1; TRBD1 is a possible D gene (6 bases). This CDR3 is 15 amino acids long. V was shortened by 0 bases and J by 1 base, with 12 bases between the two germline ends. CDR1 DFQATT and CDR2 SNEGSKA come from the germline V gene (reference sequence).

This chain joins TRBV6-5 and TRBJ2-3; D remains ambiguous. From germline, CDR1 is MNHEY and CDR2 SVGAGI. The CDR3 consists of 14 residues. V lost 2 bases and J lost 6, with 12 bases in between. CDR3 protein: CASSYRNLRDTQYF. The CDR3 DNA follows: TGTGCCAGCAGTTACCGTAATTTGAGGGATACGCAGTATTTT.

This chain links TRBV25-1 with TRBJ1-1; 7 nucleotides match TRBD1. The ends lost 5 bases at V and 8 bases at J; junction bases unmatched: 5. The CDR3 runs to 12 residues. Germline CDR1 MGHDK, CDR2 SYGVNS. CDR3 protein: CASSIQGMEAFF. In nucleotides, the CDR3 is TGTGCCAGCAGTATACAGGGGATGGAAGCTTTCTTT.

The gene calls are TRBV10-3 and TRBJ2-7, with 11 bases identical to TRBD1. The CDR3 is 14 residues long. CDR1 is ENHRY, CDR2 SYGVKD, per germline. V dropped 4 bases and J dropped 5; count of bases not matched to a gene: 4. CDR3 DNA: TGTGCCATCAGTGTTCGGGACAGGGGGGACGAGCAGTACTTC. This encodes CAISVRDRGDEQYF.

This chain joins TRBV25-1 and TRBJ2-3; D is ambiguous. V was trimmed by 1 base and J by 5 bases, leaving 7 bases between them. The CDR3 spans 13 residues. Germline V gene sequence: CDR1 MGHDK, CDR2 SYGVNS. The CDR3 here is CASSESWGDTQYF. The DNA for the CDR3 is TGTGCCAGCAGTGAATCATGGGGAGATACGCAGTATTTT.

This clonotype has at least ten counts. V usage is TRBV4-1 and J usage is TRBJ1-6, with TRBD1 identical over 10 bases. The V gene end was trimmed by 8 bases and the J gene end by 11 bases; junction bases not matched to a gene: 12. The CDR3 is 15 amino acids. From germline, CDR1 is MGHRA and CDR2 YSYEKL. The CDR3 loop is CASSTAGTGVTPLHF. The CDR3 coding sequence is TGCGCCAGCTCGACCGCCGGGACAGGGGTAACACCCCTCCACTTT.

The chain is built from TRBV12-3 or TRBV12-4 and TRBJ2-7; 9 bases line up with TRBD1. CDR3 length: 15 residues. Trimming took 5 bases from V and 3 from J; bases not matched to a gene: 8. The CDR3 DNA is TGTGCCAGCAGTCTGGGACAGGGCATGTACTACGAGCAGTACGTC. It yields the protein CASSLGQGMYYEQYV.

V gene TRBV29-1 combines with J gene TRBJ2-2; 8 nucleotides agree with TRBD1. Germline CDR1 is SQVTM and CDR2 is ANQGSEA. V shed 6 bases, J shed 1 base, and the junction held 4 bases outside the gene matches. The CDR3 totals 14 residues. CDR3 DNA: TGCAGCGTCCAACAGGGGGGGAACACCGGGGAGCTGTTTTTT. Translation: CSVQQGGNTGELFF.

The sample holds many counts of this clonotype. The chain joins TRBV9 to TRBJ2-1; 9 nucleotides line up with TRBD1. The CDR3 covers 15 residues. The V segment lost 2 bases and the J segment 4 bases; nucleotides outside the gene matches: 4. Germline V lookup: CDR1 SGDLS, CDR2 YYNGEE. CDR3 sequence (DNA): TGTGCCAGCAGCGTCGGGACAGGGAATTACAATGAGCAGTTCTTC. Translation: CASSVGTGNYNEQFF.